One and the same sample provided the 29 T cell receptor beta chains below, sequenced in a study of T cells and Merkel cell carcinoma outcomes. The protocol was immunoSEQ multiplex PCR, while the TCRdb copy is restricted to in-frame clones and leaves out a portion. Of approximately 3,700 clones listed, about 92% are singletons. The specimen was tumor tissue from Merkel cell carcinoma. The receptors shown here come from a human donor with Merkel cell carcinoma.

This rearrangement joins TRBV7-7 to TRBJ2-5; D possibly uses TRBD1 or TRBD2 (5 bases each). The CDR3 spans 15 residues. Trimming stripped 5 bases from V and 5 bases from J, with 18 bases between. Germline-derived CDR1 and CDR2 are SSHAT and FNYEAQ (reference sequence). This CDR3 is CASSTTGTPVETQYF. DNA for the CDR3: TGTGCCAGCAGCACAACCGGGACCCCGGTTGAGACCCAGTACTTC.

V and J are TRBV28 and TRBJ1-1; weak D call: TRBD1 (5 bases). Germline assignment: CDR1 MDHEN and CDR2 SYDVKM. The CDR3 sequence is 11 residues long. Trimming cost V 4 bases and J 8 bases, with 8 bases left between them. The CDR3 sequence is CASSSDREAFF. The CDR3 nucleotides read TGTGCCAGCAGTTCCGACAGAGAAGCTTTCTTT. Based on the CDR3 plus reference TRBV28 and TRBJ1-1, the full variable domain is DVKVTQSSRYLVKRTGEKVFLECVQDMDHENMFWYRQDPGLGLRLIYFSYDVKMKEKGDIPEGYSVSREKKERFSLILESASTNQTSMYLCASSSDREAFFGQGTRLTVV.

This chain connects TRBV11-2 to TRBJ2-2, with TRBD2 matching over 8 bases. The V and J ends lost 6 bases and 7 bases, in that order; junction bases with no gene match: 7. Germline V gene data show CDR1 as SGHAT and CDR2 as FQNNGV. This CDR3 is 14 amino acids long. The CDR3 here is CASRPGTSNGELFF. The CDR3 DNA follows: TGTGCCAGCAGGCCCGGGACTAGTAACGGGGAGCTGTTTTTT.

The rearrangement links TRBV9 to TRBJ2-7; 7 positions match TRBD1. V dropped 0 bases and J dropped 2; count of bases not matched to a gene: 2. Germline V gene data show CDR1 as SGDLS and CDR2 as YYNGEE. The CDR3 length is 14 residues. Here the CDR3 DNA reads TGTGCCAGCAGCGTAGGACAGGGCCCCTACGAGCAGTACTTC. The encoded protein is CASSVGQGPYEQYF.

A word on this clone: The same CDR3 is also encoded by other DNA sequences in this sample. CDR3: CASSLRKGYEQYF. For the CDR3, the DNA is TGTGCCAGCAGCTTACGTAAGGGCTACGAGCAGTACTTC. J is TRBJ2-7 and V is TRBV11-2, with no clear D. Germline V CDR1 and CDR2: SGHAT, FQNNGV. V lost 2 bases and J lost 3, with 8 bases in between. The CDR3 runs to 13 residues.

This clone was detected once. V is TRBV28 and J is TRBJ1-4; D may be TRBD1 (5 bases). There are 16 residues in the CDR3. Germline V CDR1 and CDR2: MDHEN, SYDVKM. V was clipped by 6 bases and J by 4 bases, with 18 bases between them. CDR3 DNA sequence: TGTGCCAGCAGCCCCCCAGGAGGGGCCCATAATGAAAAACTGTTTTTT. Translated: CASSPPGGAHNEKLFF. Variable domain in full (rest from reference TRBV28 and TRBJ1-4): DVKVTQSSRYLVKRTGEKVFLECVQDMDHENMFWYRQDPGLGLRLIYFSYDVKMKEKGDIPEGYSVSREKKERFSLILESASTNQTSMYLCASSPPGGAHNEKLFFGSGTQLSVL.

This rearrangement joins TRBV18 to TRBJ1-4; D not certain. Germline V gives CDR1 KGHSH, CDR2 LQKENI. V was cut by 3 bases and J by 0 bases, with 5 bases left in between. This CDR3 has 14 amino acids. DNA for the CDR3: TGTGCCAGCTCACCGGTTGCAACTAATGAAAAACTGTTTTTT. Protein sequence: CASSPVATNEKLFF.

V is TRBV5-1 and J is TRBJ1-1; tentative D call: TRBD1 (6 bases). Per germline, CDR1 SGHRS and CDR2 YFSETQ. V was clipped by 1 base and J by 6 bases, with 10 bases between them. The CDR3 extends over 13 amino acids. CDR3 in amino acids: CASSLSQGPEAFF. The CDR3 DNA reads TGCGCCAGCAGCTTGAGTCAGGGGCCTGAAGCTTTCTTT. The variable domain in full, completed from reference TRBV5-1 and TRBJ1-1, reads KAGVTQTPRYLIKTRGQQVTLSCSPISGHRSVSWYQQTPGQGLQFLFEYFSETQRNKGNFPGRFSGRQFSNSRSEMNVSTLELGDSALYLCASSLSQGPEAFFGQGTRLTVV.

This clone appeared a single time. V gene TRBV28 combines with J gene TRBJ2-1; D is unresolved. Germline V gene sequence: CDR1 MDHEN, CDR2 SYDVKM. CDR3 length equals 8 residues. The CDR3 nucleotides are TGTGTCACCGGTCAGCAGTTCTTC. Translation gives CVTGQQFF.

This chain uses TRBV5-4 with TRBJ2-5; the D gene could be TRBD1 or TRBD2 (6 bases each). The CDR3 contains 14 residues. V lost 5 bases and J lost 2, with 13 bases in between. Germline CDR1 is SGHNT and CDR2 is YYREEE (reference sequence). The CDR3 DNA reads TGTGCCAGCAGGAAGGGGGGTCCTCAAGAGACCCAGTACTTC. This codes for CASRKGGPQETQYF.

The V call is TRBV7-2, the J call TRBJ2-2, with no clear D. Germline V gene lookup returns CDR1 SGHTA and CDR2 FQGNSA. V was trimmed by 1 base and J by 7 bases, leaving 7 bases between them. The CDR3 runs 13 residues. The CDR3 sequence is CASSLDAFGELFF. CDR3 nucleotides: TGTGCCAGCAGCTTAGACGCTTTCGGGGAGCTGTTTTTT.

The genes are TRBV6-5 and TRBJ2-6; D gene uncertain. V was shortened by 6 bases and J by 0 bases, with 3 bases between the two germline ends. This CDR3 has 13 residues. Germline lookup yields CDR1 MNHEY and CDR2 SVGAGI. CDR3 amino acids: CASRVSGANVLTF. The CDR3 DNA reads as TGTGCCAGCAGGGTCTCTGGGGCCAACGTCCTGACTTTC.

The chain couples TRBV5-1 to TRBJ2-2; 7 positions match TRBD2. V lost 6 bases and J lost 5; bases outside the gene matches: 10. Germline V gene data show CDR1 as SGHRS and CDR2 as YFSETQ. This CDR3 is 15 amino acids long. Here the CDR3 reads CASMAGDLGTGELFF. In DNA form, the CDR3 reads TGCGCCAGCATGGCGGGAGATTTAGGAACCGGGGAGCTGTTTTTT. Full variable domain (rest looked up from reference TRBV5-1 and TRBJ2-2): KAGVTQTPRYLIKTRGQQVTLSCSPISGHRSVSWYQQTPGQGLQFLFEYFSETQRNKGNFPGRFSGRQFSNSRSEMNVSTLELGDSALYLCASMAGDLGTGELFFGEGSRLTVL.

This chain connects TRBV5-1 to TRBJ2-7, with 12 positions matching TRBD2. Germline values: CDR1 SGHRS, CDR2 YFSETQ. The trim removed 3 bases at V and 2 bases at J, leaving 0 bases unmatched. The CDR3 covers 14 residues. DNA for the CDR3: TGCGCCAGCAGCTCTAGCGGGGGGGCCTACGAGCAGTACTTC. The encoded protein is CASSSSGGAYEQYF.

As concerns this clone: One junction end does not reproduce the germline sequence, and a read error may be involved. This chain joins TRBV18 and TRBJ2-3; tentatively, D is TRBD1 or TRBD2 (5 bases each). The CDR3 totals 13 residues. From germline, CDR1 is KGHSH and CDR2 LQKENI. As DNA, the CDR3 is TGTGTCAGCTCACCACCGGGGCGAGATACGCAGTATTTT. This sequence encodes CVSSPPGRDTQYF.

CDR3 bases: TGTGCCAGCAGTTTAAAGACAGGGTGGCGTACCGGGGAGCTGTTTTTT. Amino acid sequence: CASSLKTGWRTGELFF. The V and J genes are TRBV28 and TRBJ2-2; 7 bases fit TRBD1. J was trimmed by 5 bases and V by 2 bases; bases with no gene match: 8. The CDR3 spans 16 residues. Germline loops: CDR1 MDHEN, CDR2 SYDVKM.

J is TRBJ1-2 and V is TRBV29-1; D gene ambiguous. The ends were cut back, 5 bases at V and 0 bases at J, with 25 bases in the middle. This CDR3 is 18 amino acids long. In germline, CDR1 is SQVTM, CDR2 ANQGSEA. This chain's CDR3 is CSVNSGRAGTSSNYGYTF. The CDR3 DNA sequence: TGCAGCGTTAACTCCGGTAGGGCAGGCACCTCTTCTAACTATGGCTACACCTTC. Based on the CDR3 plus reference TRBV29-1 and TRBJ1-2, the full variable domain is SAVISQKPSRDICQRGTSLTIQCQVDSQVTMMFWYRQQPGQSLTLIATANQGSEATYESGFVIDKFPISRPNLTFSTLTVSNMSPEDSSIYLCSVNSGRAGTSSNYGYTFGSGTRLTVV.

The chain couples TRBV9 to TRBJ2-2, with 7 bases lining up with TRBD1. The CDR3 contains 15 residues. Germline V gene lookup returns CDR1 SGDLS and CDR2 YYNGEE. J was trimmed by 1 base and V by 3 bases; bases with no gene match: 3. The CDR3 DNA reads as TGTGCCAGCAGCGCCCGGGACAGGAACACCGGGGAGCTGTTTTTT. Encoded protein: CASSARDRNTGELFF.

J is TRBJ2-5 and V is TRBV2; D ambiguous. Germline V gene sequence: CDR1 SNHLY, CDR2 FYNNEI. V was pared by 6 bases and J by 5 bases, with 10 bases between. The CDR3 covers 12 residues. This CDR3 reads CASSQFQETQYF. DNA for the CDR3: TGTGCCAGCAGCCAGTTCCAGGAGACCCAGTACTTC. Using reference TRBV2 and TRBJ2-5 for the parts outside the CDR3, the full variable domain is EPEVTQTPSHQVTQMGQEVILRCVPISNHLYFYWYRQILGQKVEFLVSFYNNEISEKSEIFDDQFSVERPDGSNFTLKIRSTKLEDSAMYFCASSQFQETQYFGPGTRLLVL.

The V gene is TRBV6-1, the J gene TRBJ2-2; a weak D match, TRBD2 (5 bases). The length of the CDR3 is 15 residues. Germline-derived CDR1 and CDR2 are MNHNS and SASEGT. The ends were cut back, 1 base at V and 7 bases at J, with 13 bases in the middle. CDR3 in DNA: TGTGCCAGCAGTGAAGGATCGGGATTTTACGGGGAGCTGTTTTTT. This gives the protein CASSEGSGFYGELFF.

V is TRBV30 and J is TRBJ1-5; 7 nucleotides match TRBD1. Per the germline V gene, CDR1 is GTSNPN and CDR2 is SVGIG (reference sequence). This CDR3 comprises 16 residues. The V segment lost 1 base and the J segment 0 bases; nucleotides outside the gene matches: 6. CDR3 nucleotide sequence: TGTGCCTGGAGTGGGACAGGTCGATATAGCAATCAGCCCCAGCATTTT. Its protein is CAWSGTGRYSNQPQHF.

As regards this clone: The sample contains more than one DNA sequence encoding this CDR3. The CDR3 DNA follows: TGTGCCACCGACAGCACAGATACGCAGTATTTT. This translates into CATDSTDTQYF. The chain links TRBV7-9 to TRBJ2-3; D is unclear. The germline V gene has CDR1 SEHNR and CDR2 FQNEAQ (reference sequence). V lost 10 bases and J lost 0, with 5 bases in between. This CDR3 contains 11 residues.

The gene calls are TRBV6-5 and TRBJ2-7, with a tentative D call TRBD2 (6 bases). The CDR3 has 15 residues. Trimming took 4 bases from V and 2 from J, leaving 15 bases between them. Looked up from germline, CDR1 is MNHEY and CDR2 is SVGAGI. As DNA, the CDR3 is TGTGCCAGCAGTTCCCCGGGGAGGCAGACCTACGAGCAGTACTTC. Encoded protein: CASSSPGRQTYEQYF.

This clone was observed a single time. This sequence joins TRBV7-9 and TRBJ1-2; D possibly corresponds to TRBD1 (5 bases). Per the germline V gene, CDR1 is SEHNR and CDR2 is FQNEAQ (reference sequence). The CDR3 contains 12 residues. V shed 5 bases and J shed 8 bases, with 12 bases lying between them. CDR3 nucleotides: TGTGCCAGCAGCATCCTGGGGACGGGCTACACCTTC. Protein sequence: CASSILGTGYTF.

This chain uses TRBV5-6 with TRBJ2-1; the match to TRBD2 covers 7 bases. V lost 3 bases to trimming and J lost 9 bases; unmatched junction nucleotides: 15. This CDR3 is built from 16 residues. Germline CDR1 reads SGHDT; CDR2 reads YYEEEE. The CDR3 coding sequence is TGTGCCAGCAGCTCGACGCTGGGACTACCTCCCCGTGAGCAGTTCTTC. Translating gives CASSSTLGLPPREQFF.

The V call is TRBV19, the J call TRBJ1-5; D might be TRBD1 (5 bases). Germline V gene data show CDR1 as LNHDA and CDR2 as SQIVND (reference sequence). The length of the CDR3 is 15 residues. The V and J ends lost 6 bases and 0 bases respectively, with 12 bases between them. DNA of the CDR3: TGTGCCAGTAGCACCGGGACGGTTAGCAATCAGCCCCAGCATTTT. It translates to CASSTGTVSNQPQHF. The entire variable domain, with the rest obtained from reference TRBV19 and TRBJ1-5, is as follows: DGGITQSPKYLFRKEGQNVTLSCEQNLNHDAMYWYRQDPGQGLRLIYYSQIVNDFQKGDIAEGYSVSREKKESFPLTVTSAQKNPTAFYLCASSTGTVSNQPQHFGDGTRLSIL.

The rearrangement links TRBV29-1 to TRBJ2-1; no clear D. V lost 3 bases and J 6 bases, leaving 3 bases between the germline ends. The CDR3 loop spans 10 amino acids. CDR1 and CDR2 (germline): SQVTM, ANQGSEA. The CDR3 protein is CSVEANEQFF. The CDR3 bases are TGCAGCGTTGAGGCCAATGAGCAGTTCTTC.

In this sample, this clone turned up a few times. The CDR3 spells CSVRMVEAGELFF. CDR3 coding DNA: TGCAGCGTTCGTATGGTAGAGGCCGGGGAGCTGTTTTTT. V usage is TRBV29-1 and J usage is TRBJ2-2, with D unresolved. Trimming took off 5 bases at V and 6 bases at J, with 13 bases between the two ends. Germline-derived CDR1 and CDR2 are SQVTM and ANQGSEA. The CDR3 covers 13 residues.

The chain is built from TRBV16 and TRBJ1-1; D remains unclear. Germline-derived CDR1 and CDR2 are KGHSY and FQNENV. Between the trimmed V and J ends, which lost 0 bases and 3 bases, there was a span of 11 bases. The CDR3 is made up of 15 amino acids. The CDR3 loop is CASSQSSASDTEAFF. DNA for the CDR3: TGTGCCAGCAGCCAATCCAGTGCTAGCGACACTGAAGCTTTCTTT.